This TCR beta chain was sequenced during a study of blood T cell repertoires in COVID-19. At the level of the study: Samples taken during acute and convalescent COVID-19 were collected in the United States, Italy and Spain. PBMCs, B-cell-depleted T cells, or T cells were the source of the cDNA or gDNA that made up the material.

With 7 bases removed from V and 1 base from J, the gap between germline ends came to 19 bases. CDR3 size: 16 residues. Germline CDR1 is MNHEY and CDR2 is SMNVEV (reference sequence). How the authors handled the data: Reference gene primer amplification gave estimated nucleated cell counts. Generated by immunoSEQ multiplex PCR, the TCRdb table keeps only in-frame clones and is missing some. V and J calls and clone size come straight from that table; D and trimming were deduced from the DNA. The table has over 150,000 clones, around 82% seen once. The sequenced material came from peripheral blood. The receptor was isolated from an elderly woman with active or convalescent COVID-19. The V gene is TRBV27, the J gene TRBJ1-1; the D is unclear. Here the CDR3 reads CASTLPGGRTNTEAFF. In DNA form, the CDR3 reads TGTGCCAGCACGCTTCCAGGAGGACGGACGAACACTGAAGCTTTCTTT.